A selection of T cell receptor beta chains follows, all from one sample in a study of identical twins. TCRdb analysed the 5' RACE reads with MiXCR anew, one entry per CDR3 protein. The repertoire holds a few hundred thousand distinct CDR3 sequences, with more than 9% as singletons. Sequenced input: memory T cells sorted from blood. The receptors here all came from a man aged 50-59 years in good health. Each CDR3 is given with its conserved first and last residue. A D gene is named only where the DNA matches it firmly. Size is stated for part of the rows, as once, few or many counts, or as a class when the clone is expanded.

many - TRBJ2-7 TRBV7-9 TGTGCCAGCAGCCGATGGGGTGGAGGGGGCTTCCACGAGCAGTACTTC CASSRWGGGGFHEQYF
- - TRBJ2-1 TRBV4-2 TGTGCCAGCAGTACAAGACAGGCGACCTTTGAGCTTCGGTACAATGAGCAGTTCTTC CASSTRQATFELRYNEQFF
few - TRBJ1-3 TRBV18 TGTGCCAGCTCACCTGCCGGGGCCACGATTTTCTCTGGAAACACCATATATTTT CASSPAGATIFSGNTIYF
few - TRBJ2-2 TRBV15 TGTGCCACCAGCAGAGATAGGACCGGGGCCTCGGGGACCGGGGAGCTGTTTTTT CATSRDRTGASGTGELFF
- - TRBJ2-2 TRBV5-1 TGCGCCAGCAGCTTTGACAGCACCGGGGAGCTGTTTTTT CASSFDSTGELFF
few - TRBJ2-5 TRBV6-5 TGTGCCAGCAGTTACTCCTCTGGCGCGGAGACCCAGTACTTC CASSYSSGAETQYF
- - TRBJ1-2 TRBV6-5 TGTGCCAGCAGTTACTCGGGTACGCGGTATGGCTACACCTTC CASSYSGTRYGYTF
- - TRBJ1-6 TRBV20-1 TGCAGTGCCCTAGACAGCGGGGATTCACCCCTCCACTTT CSALDSGDSPLHF
few - TRBJ1-4 TRBV30 TGTGCCTGGAGTGGAGAAAATGAAAAACTGTTTTTT CAWSGENEKLFF
few - TRBJ2-2 TRBV3-1 TGTGCCAGCAGCCAAGATTACCCTGGCAGGGGAGGCACCGGGGAGCTGTTTTTT CASSQDYPGRGGTGELFF
few - TRBJ2-7 TRBV30 TGTGCCTACATGAGGGGTCAGTACGAGCAGTACTTC CAYMRGQYEQYF
many TRBD2 TRBJ2-1 TRBV18 TGTGCCAGCTCACCAAGTAGCGGGGACTACAATGAGCAGTTCTTC CASSPSSGDYNEQFF
many - TRBJ2-7 TRBV19 TGTGCCAGTAGTATAGCGGTAGCGACTCATCATCCCTACGAGCAGTACTTC CASSIAVATHHPYEQYF
many TRBD1 TRBJ2-1 TRBV6-2/TRBV6-3 TGTGCCAGCAGGTCGGACAGGGAGAACTCCTACAATGAGCAGTTCTTC CASRSDRENSYNEQFF
many TRBD1 TRBJ2-1 TRBV7-2 TGTGCCAGCAGCCAGACAGGGGCCTTCTACAATGAGCAGTTCTTC CASSQTGAFYNEQFF
- - TRBJ1-6 TRBV4-2 TGTGCCAGCAGCCAAGATTTTGGGGGGTTCCTCCACTTT CASSQDFGGFLHF
- - TRBJ2-7 TRBV5-5 TGTGCCAGCAGCTTTTTATCGGCGGCTCGGAGAGAGCAGTACTTC CASSFLSAARREQYF
many - TRBJ2-3 TRBV5-1 TGCGCCAGCAGCTTGGGGGTTCAAGATACGCAGTATTTT CASSLGVQDTQYF
- TRBD2 TRBJ2-7 TRBV27 TGTGCCAGCAGTTTGTCACTAGCGGGAGTATACGAGCAGTACTTC CASSLSLAGVYEQYF
many TRBD2 TRBJ2-2 TRBV12-3/TRBV12-4 TGTGCCAGCAGGACTAGCGGGAGGCCCGGGGAGCTGTTTTTT CASRTSGRPGELFF
few TRBD1 TRBJ2-7 TRBV27 TGTGCCAGCAGATCAGGGGGCGCGGATTACGAGCAGTACTTC CASRSGGADYEQYF
many - TRBJ1-3 TRBV10-3 TGTGCCATCAGGACGAGAGAAAACACCATATATTTT CAIRTRENTIYF
few TRBD2 TRBJ2-7 TRBV28 TGTGCCAGCAGTTTCTCGTTAGCGGGGAGCTCCTACGAGCAGTACTTC CASSFSLAGSSYEQYF
- TRBD1 TRBJ2-1 TRBV6-6 TGTGCCAGCAGGGAGGGGACAGGGTTATTCTTC CASREGTGLFF
many TRBD1 TRBJ1-2 TRBV27 TGTGCCAGCAGTTTCAATGACAGGGTTATGTGGGGCTACACCTTC CASSFNDRVMWGYTF
few - TRBJ1-2 TRBV25-1 TGTGCCACCCTTGGAGTGGTGCCTTATGGCTACACCTTC CATLGVVPYGYTF
many - TRBJ1-1 TRBV12-3/TRBV12-4 TGTGCCAGCAGTTTAGAAGGAAGCTACACTGAAGCTTTCTTT CASSLEGSYTEAFF
- - TRBJ1-6 TRBV20-1 TGCAGTGCTAGTCCAACGGCGAATTCACCCCTCCACTTT CSASPTANSPLHF
- - TRBJ1-1 TRBV10-3 TGTGCCATCAGTGTGAGAGGTGCGGGTATGGGGCACACTGAAGCTTTCTTT CAISVRGAGMGHTEAFF
- - TRBJ2-5 TRBV5-1 TGCGCCAGCAGCGCTGGGGGTTCGGGAGAGACCCAGTACTTC CASSAGGSGETQYF
few - TRBJ2-2 TRBV11-2 TGTGCCAGCAGTCAGAGGGCTACCGGGGAGCTGTTTTTT CASSQRATGELFF
many TRBD2 TRBJ2-7 TRBV3-1 TGTGCCAGCAGCCCAAGACTAGCGTCACTCCACGAGCAGTACTTC CASSPRLASLHEQYF
- TRBD1 TRBJ1-6 TRBV7-8 TGTGCCAGCAGCGCCCGACAGGGATTTAATTCACCCCTCCACTTT CASSARQGFNSPLHF
many - TRBJ2-7 TRBV6-2/TRBV6-3 TGTGCCAGCACCACAGACAGAGAGATTCCCTACGAGCAGTACTTC CASTTDREIPYEQYF
- TRBD1 TRBJ2-2 TRBV11-3 TGTGCCAGCAGCCAGGGACAGCACACCGGGGAGCTGTTTTTT CASSQGQHTGELFF
many TRBD2 TRBJ2-1 TRBV2 TGTGCCAGCAGTGAATCACTAGCGGGGGGGATTAGGGAGCAGTTCTTC CASSESLAGGIREQFF
- TRBD1 TRBJ2-5 TRBV5-1 TGCGCCAGCAGCTTGGATGGGACAGATGAGACCCAGTACTTC CASSLDGTDETQYF
- TRBD1 TRBJ2-3 TRBV5-1 TGCGCCAGCAGCTTGCGGGCGACAGGGCGGGCAGATACGCAGTATTTT CASSLRATGRADTQYF
many - TRBJ1-1 TRBV28 TGTGCCAGCAGTCGCTACAGGGAGAACACTGAAGCTTTCTTT CASSRYRENTEAFF
many TRBD2 TRBJ2-1 TRBV5-1 TGCGCCAGCCACCCGACTAGCGGGGGGGAGCAGTTCTTC CASHPTSGGEQFF
many - TRBJ2-7 TRBV12-3/TRBV12-4 TGTGCCAGCAGTCGACTACTGAGCTCCTACGAGCAGTACTTC CASSRLLSSYEQYF
few TRBD2 TRBJ2-7 TRBV10-3 TGTGCCATCAGTGGCCCCCTTAGCGGGAGGGCCTACGAGCAGTACTTC CAISGPLSGRAYEQYF
few - TRBJ1-1 TRBV6-2/TRBV6-3 TGTGCCAGCAGTTACGGGGGGCGCACTGAAGCTTTCTTT CASSYGGRTEAFF
few - TRBJ2-1 TRBV29-1 TGCAGCGTTGGAGGGAACAGGGTCGTCGAGCAGTTCTTC CSVGGNRVVEQFF